This TCR beta chain is from a study of shared clonotypes between healthy human individuals. Study details: The study used three CD4 naive, three CD4 memory, two CD8 naive and one CD8 memory plate per donor.

Naive CD8 cells, CD45RO-negative and positively selected for CCR7, excluded terminally differentiated effector memory CD45RA+ cells. Repertoires were generated with immunoSEQ multiplex PCR, while TCRdb's copy carries only in-frame clones and drops some. The data show millions of clones, 85% to 95% seen once. Note on this clone: Other DNA variants within this sample encode the same CDR3.

The CDR3 runs to 12 residues. Looked up from germline, CDR1 is MDHEN and CDR2 is SYDVKM. The ends were cut back, 6 bases at V and 2 bases at J, with 4 bases in the middle. The sample comprised naive CD8+ T cells sorted from blood. The clonotype was recovered from a man younger than 35 in good health. V is TRBV28 and J is TRBJ2-2; D is undetermined. DNA of the CDR3: TGTGCCAGCAGCACAAACACCGGGGAGCTGTTTTTT. Translating gives CASSTNTGELFF.